One sample yielded the 25 T cell receptor beta chains listed below, sequenced in a study of T-cell memory formation after mild COVID-19. TCRdb reprocessed the 5' RACE reads with MiXCR, giving one entry per CDR3 protein. The sample includes fewer than 700,000 distinct CDR3 sequences, about a sixth of them seen just once. Sequenced sample: PBMCs or a T cell subset sorted from them (not recorded which). The origin of the receptors is an adult woman who had mild COVID-19 (a few samples of this study predate the infection). Cell type and time point are not known.

J is TRBJ2-7 and V is TRBV6-2 or TRBV6-3; the D gene is possibly TRBD1 (5 bases). Germline V gene sequence: CDR1 MNHEY, CDR2 SVGEGT. V was trimmed by 8 bases and J by 2 bases, leaving 13 bases between them. This CDR3 region has 13 residues. The CDR3 DNA reads TGTGCCAGCCGGGCGGACAAGACCTACGAGCAGTACTTC. Protein sequence: CASRADKTYEQYF.

In this sample, this clonotype turned up many times. The chain recombines TRBV29-1 with TRBJ1-1; possibly TRBD1 for D (5 bases). The CDR3 is 12 residues long. CDR1 and CDR2 from the germline V gene are SQVTM and ANQGSEA. V lost 7 bases, J lost 4 bases, and 13 bases lay in between. CDR3: CSGEIGVTEAFF. The CDR3 nucleotides read TGCAGCGGAGAGATAGGGGTCACTGAAGCTTTCTTT.

This chain connects TRBV6-5 to TRBJ1-1; 7 bases match TRBD1. J gave up 2 bases and V 4 bases, and 7 bases lay outside the gene matches. The germline CDR1 and CDR2 sequences are MNHEY and SVGAGI. The CDR3 contains 15 residues. The CDR3 sequence: CASSSDRAKNTEAFF. DNA of the CDR3: TGTGCCAGCAGTTCCGACAGGGCGAAAAACACTGAAGCTTTCTTT.

A few counts support this clonotype. The V gene is TRBV7-3, the J gene TRBJ2-7; tentative D call: TRBD2 (5 bases). This CDR3 has 15 residues. Germline V gene data show CDR1 as SGHTA and CDR2 as FQGTGA. Trimming took off 5 bases at V and 2 bases at J, with 16 bases between the two ends. This CDR3 is CASSPDYARTYEQYF. As DNA, the CDR3 is TGTGCCAGCAGCCCAGACTACGCCCGTACCTACGAGCAGTACTTC.

The V gene is TRBV5-1, the J gene TRBJ1-2, with TRBD1 as a possible D gene (5 bases). The CDR3 runs to 13 residues. CDR1 is SGHRS, CDR2 YFSETQ, per germline. Trimming pared 4 bases from V and 8 bases from J, leaving 15 bases between. DNA of the CDR3: TGCGCCAGCAGCCCTTCTCAGGGCCGGGGCTACACCTTC. Protein product: CASSPSQGRGYTF.

The chain joins TRBV24-1 to TRBJ1-5, with TRBD1 as a possible D gene (5 bases). Trimming left V 2 bases short and J 1 base short, with 14 bases between. CDR1 and CDR2 (germline): KGHDR, SFDVKD. CDR3 length: 17 amino acids. This chain's CDR3 is CATSDSSKGLSNQPQHF. The DNA for the CDR3 is TGTGCCACCAGTGATTCGTCGAAGGGGCTAAGCAATCAGCCCCAGCATTTT.

The rearrangement joins TRBV6-1 to TRBJ1-1, with D unresolved. Between the trimmed V and J ends, which lost 3 bases and 5 bases, there was a span of 16 bases. The CDR3 loop spans 15 amino acids. CDR1 is MNHNS, CDR2 SASEGT, per germline. CDR3 DNA: TGTGCCAGCAGTGAGTCAGCCGTGCGTCGGACTGAAGCTTTCTTT. It specifies CASSESAVRRTEAFF.

The chain combines TRBV5-5 with TRBJ2-3; the match to TRBD1 covers 9 bases. CDR1 and CDR2 from the germline V gene are SGHKS and YYEKEE (reference sequence). The ends lost 2 bases at V and 6 bases at J; junction bases unmatched: 10. The CDR3 spans 16 residues. The CDR3 loop reads CASSFRDREVIDTQYF. The CDR3, as DNA: TGTGCCAGCAGCTTCCGGGACAGGGAAGTGATTGATACGCAGTATTTT.

The table lists this clonotype with a few counts. This chain uses TRBV5-1 with TRBJ2-3; D unresolved. CDR3 length: 12 residues. Trimming cost V 0 bases and J 6 bases, with 5 bases left between them. From germline, CDR1 is SGHRS and CDR2 YFSETQ. The CDR3 loop is CASSLAMDTQYF. The CDR3 DNA reads TGCGCCAGCAGCTTGGCCATGGATACGCAGTATTTT.

This clonotype was observed a few times. The V and J genes are TRBV15 and TRBJ2-7; 7 bases are a match to TRBD1. Germline V gene sequence: CDR1 LNHNV, CDR2 YYDKDF (reference sequence). The CDR3 has 13 amino acids. Trimming removed 6 bases from V and 1 base from J; junction bases left unmatched: 3. The CDR3 nucleotides are TGTGCCACCAGAGGGGACAGTTCCTACGAGCAGTACTTC. Encoded protein: CATRGDSSYEQYF.

This clonotype was recorded at least ten times. The chain links TRBV7-9 to TRBJ2-5; 13 nucleotides line up with TRBD2. This CDR3 contains 16 residues. V shed 7 bases and J 5 bases; nucleotides not matched to a gene: 10. Looked up from germline, CDR1 is SEHNR and CDR2 is FQNEAQ (reference sequence). CDR3 nucleotide sequence: TGTGCCAGCACCCTGTCCTCGGGACTAGCGGGGGAGACCCAGTACTTC. This translates into CASTLSSGLAGETQYF.

This clonotype was detected many times. The chain recombines TRBV6-5 with TRBJ1-2; 10 bases are shared with TRBD1. This CDR3 region has 13 residues. The ends lost 6 bases at V and 5 bases at J; junction bases unmatched: 3. CDR1 and CDR2 from the germline V gene are MNHEY and SVGAGI. CDR3 in amino acids: CASSRGQGYGYTF. CDR3 DNA: TGTGCCAGCAGCAGGGGACAGGGGTATGGCTACACCTTC.

This clonotype was recorded many times. V and J are TRBV29-1 and TRBJ2-5; unclear D gene. In germline, CDR1 is SQVTM, CDR2 ANQGSEA. The CDR3 spans 11 residues. The germline V and J ends were trimmed by 3 bases and 5 bases, with 7 bases remaining between them. The CDR3 nucleotides are TGCAGCGTTGATCCCGGGGAGACCCAGTACTTC. Protein sequence: CSVDPGETQYF.

This clonotype was counted between two and nine times. The V gene is TRBV29-1, the J gene TRBJ2-7; 9 bases map to TRBD1. There are 13 residues in the CDR3. Germline-derived CDR1 and CDR2 are SQVTM and ANQGSEA. V lost 6 bases to trimming and J lost 4 bases; unmatched junction nucleotides: 7. The CDR3 coding sequence is TGCAGCGTGAAACCGGGACAGGGTTACGAGCAGTACTTC. Translating it yields CSVKPGQGYEQYF.

This clonotype was observed a handful of times. The chain couples TRBV30 to TRBJ1-1; D is uncertain. Trimming shortened V by 2 bases and J by 0 bases, and 4 bases separated the two germline ends. This CDR3 is built from 12 residues. CDR1 is GTSNPN and CDR2 is SVGIG in the germline V gene (reference sequence). For the CDR3, the DNA is TGTGCCTGGAGTTTTATGAACACTGAAGCTTTCTTT. Amino acid sequence: CAWSFMNTEAFF.

This clonotype appeared a few times. CDR3 in amino acids: CAWSHDSYNEQFF. As DNA, the CDR3 is TGTGCCTGGAGTCACGACTCCTACAATGAGCAGTTCTTC. This chain connects TRBV30 to TRBJ2-1, with unresolved D. The ends were cut back, 2 bases at V and 0 bases at J, with 5 bases in the middle. From germline, CDR1 is GTSNPN and CDR2 SVGIG (reference sequence). CDR3 length: 13 amino acids.

This clonotype was observed a handful of times. V and J are TRBV7-9 and TRBJ2-4, with D maybe TRBD1 (7 bases). This CDR3 is 13 amino acids long. Germline CDR1 is SEHNR and CDR2 is FQNEAQ (reference sequence). Trimming took off 2 bases at V and 6 bases at J, with 8 bases between the two ends. The CDR3 protein is CASSLQGGNIQYF. The DNA for the CDR3 is TGTGCCAGCAGCTTACAGGGGGGAAACATTCAGTACTTC.

This clonotype showed up just a few times. The chain combines TRBV4-2 with TRBJ1-1; no firm D call. CDR1 is LGHNA, CDR2 YNFKEQ, per germline. This CDR3 spans 15 amino acids. Trimming took off 0 bases at V and 4 bases at J, with 12 bases between the two ends. The CDR3 sequence: CASSQDPLQSTEAFF. CDR3 nucleotides: TGTGCCAGCAGCCAAGATCCATTGCAGTCCACTGAAGCTTTCTTT.

The chain joins TRBV11-2 to TRBJ2-2; no clear D gene. Per germline, CDR1 SGHAT and CDR2 FQNNGV. The V end was cut by 1 base, the J end by 0 bases, with 9 bases between. The CDR3 contains 16 residues. CDR3: CASSLVPDSNTGELFF. The CDR3 DNA sequence: TGTGCCAGCAGCTTAGTTCCAGACTCGAACACCGGGGAGCTGTTTTTT.

This clonotype appeared a few times. The CDR3 reads CASSLDGRYGAFF. The CDR3 nucleotides read TGCGCCAGCAGCTTGGACGGGAGATACGGAGCTTTCTTT. The rearrangement links TRBV5-1 to TRBJ1-1; D is uncertain. The germline V and J ends were trimmed by 0 bases and 10 bases, with 13 bases remaining between them. CDR1 is SGHRS, CDR2 YFSETQ, per germline. The CDR3 covers 13 residues.

This clonotype was seen more than once but under ten times. The CDR3, as DNA: TGTGCCAGCAGCTTAGGGGGACTGGCTGAAGCTTTCTTT. Its translation is CASSLGGLAEAFF. This chain links TRBV7-6 with TRBJ1-1, with D tentatively TRBD1 (5 bases). The germline gives CDR1 SGHVS, CDR2 FNYEAQ. V dropped 1 base and J dropped 6 bases, with 9 bases sitting between them. This CDR3 has 13 residues. The full variable domain, its missing parts supplied by reference TRBV7-6 and TRBJ1-1, is GAGVSQSPRYKVTKRGQDVALRCDPISGHVSLYWYRQALGQGPEFLTYFNYEAQQDKSGLPNDRFSAERPEGSISTLTIQRTEQRDSAMYRCASSLGGLAEAFFGQGTRLTVV.

In its sample, this clonotype was seen a few times. The V and J genes are TRBV12-3 or TRBV12-4 and TRBJ2-3, with TRBD2 matching 10 bases. Trimming cost V 5 bases and J 5 bases; bases outside gene matches: 10. This CDR3 is 16 amino acids long. The CDR3: CASSQSGRASQDTQYF. CDR3 DNA sequence: TGTGCCAGCAGTCAAAGCGGGAGGGCCTCACAAGATACGCAGTATTTT.

Ten or more counts support this clonotype. The CDR3 region has the DNA TGTGCCAGCAGCTTGGCGTCGGGGGAGTTCTACAATGAGCAGTTCTTC. As protein: CASSLASGEFYNEQFF. This chain links TRBV5-4 with TRBJ2-1; tentatively, D is TRBD2 (6 bases). The CDR3 has 16 amino acids. Germline V gene lookup returns CDR1 SGHNT and CDR2 YYREEE (reference sequence). Trimming cost V 0 bases and J 3 bases, with 13 bases left between them.

A few counts support this clonotype. This chain links TRBV27 with TRBJ1-2; 9 nucleotides match TRBD1. This CDR3 has 15 amino acids. V was clipped by 4 bases and J by 3 bases; unmatched bases: 6. Per the germline V gene, CDR1 is MNHEY and CDR2 is SMNVEV (reference sequence). The CDR3, as DNA: TGTGCCAGCAGTTCCCGGGACAGGGTACACTATGGCTACACCTTC. The encoded protein is CASSSRDRVHYGYTF.

The V call is TRBV19, the J call TRBJ2-7, with D possibly being TRBD1 (7 bases). Germline assignment: CDR1 LNHDA and CDR2 SQIVND (reference sequence). V was trimmed by 5 bases and J by 7 bases, leaving 18 bases between them. This CDR3 region has 14 residues. The CDR3 sequence: CASSLQGPGGEQYF. Written as DNA, the CDR3 is TGTGCCAGTAGTCTACAGGGGCCCGGAGGGGAGCAGTACTTC.